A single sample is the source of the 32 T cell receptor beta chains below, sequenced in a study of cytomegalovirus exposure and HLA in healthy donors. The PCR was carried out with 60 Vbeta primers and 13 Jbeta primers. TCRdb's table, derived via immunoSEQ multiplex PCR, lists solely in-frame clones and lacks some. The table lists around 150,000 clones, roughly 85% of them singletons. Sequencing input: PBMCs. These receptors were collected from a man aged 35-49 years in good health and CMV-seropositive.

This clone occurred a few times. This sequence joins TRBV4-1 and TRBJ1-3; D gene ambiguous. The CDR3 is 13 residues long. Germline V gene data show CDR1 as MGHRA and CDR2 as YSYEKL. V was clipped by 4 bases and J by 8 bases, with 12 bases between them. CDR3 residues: CASSPLDGDTIYF. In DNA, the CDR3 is TGCGCCAGCAGCCCCTTAGACGGGGACACCATATATTTT.

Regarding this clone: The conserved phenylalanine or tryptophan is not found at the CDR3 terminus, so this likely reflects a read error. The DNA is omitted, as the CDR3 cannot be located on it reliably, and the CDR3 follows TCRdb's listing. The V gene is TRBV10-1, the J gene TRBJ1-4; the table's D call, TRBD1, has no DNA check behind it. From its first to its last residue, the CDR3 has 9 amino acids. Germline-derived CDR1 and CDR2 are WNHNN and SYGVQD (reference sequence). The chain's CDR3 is CASSAGQEN.

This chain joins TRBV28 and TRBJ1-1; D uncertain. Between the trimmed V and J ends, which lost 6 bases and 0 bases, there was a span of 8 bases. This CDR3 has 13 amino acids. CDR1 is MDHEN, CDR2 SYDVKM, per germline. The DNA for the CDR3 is TGTGCCAGCAGGAGCTCCATGAACACTGAAGCTTTCTTT. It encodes CASRSSMNTEAFF.

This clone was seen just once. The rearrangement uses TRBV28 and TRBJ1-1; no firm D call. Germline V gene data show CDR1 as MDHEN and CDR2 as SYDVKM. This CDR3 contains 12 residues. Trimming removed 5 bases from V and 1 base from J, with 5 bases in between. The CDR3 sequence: CASSPKNTEAFF. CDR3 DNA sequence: TGTGCCAGCAGTCCAAAGAACACTGAAGCTTTCTTT.

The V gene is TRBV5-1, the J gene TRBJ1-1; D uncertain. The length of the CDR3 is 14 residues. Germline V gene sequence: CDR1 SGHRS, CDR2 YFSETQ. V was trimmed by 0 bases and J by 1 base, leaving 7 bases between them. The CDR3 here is CASSLAIANTEAFF. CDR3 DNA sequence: TGCGCCAGCAGCTTGGCTATAGCGAACACTGAAGCTTTCTTT.

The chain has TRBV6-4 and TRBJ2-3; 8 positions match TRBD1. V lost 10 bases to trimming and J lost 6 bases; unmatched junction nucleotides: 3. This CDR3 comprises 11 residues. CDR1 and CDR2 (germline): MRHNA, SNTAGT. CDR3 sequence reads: CATRQGDTQYF. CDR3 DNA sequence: TGTGCCACCCGACAGGGGGATACGCAGTATTTT.

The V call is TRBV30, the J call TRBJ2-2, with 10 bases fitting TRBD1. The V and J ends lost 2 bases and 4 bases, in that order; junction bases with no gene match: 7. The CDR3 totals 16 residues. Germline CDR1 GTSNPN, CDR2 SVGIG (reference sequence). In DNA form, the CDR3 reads TGTGCCTGGAGTACCCCGGGACAGGGGTTCACCGGGGAGCTGTTTTTT. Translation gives CAWSTPGQGFTGELFF.

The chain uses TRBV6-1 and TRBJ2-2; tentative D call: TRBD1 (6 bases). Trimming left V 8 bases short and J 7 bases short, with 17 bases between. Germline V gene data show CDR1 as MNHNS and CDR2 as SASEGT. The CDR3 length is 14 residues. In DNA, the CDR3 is TGTGCCAGCGATTTCACAGGGTCGGGCGGGGAGCTGTTTTTT. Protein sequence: CASDFTGSGGELFF.

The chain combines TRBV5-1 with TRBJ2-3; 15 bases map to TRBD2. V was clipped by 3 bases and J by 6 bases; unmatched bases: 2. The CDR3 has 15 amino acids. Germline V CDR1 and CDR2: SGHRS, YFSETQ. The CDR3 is CASSSGLAGGDTQYF. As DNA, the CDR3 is TGCGCCAGCAGCTCAGGACTAGCGGGAGGGGATACGCAGTATTTT.

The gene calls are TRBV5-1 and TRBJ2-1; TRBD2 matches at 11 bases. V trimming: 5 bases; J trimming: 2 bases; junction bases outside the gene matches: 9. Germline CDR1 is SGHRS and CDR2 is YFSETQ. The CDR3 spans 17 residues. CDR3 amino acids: CASRDAGTSGTYNEQFF. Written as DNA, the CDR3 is TGCGCCAGCAGGGATGCCGGGACTAGCGGAACCTACAATGAGCAGTTCTTC.

The CDR3 nucleotides read TGTGCCAGCAGTTACCCCGGGACAGGGGGCCCGGGCACTGAAGCTTTCTTT. Translated, it gives CASSYPGTGGPGTEAFF. The rearrangement uses TRBV6-9 and TRBJ1-1, with 12 bases fitting TRBD1. This CDR3 is built from 17 residues. Unmatched junction bases numbered 9, after V lost 3 bases and J lost 4 bases. Germline-derived CDR1 and CDR2 are MNHGY and SVAAGI.

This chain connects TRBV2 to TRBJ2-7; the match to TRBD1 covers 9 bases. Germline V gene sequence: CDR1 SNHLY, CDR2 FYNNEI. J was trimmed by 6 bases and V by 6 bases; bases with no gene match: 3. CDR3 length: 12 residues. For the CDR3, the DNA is TGTGCCAGCAGGGGACAGGGATCCGAGCAGTACTTC. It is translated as CASRGQGSEQYF.

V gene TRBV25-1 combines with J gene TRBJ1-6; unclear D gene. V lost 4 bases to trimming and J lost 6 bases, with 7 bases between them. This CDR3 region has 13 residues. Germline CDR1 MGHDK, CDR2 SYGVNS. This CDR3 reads CASSVSTNSPLHF. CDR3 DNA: TGTGCCAGCAGTGTGTCTACTAATTCACCCCTCCACTTT.

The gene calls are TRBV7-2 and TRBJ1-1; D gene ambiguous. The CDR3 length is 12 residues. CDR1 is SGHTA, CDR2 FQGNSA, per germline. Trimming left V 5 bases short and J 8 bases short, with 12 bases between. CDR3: CASSPRLGEAFF. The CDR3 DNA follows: TGTGCCAGCAGCCCTCGACTTGGGGAAGCTTTCTTT.

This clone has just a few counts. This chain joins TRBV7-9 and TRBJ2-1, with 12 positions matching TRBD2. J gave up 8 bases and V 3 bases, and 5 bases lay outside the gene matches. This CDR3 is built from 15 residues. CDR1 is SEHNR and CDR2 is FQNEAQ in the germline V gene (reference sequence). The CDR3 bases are TGTGCCAGCAGCTTGACTAGCGGGAGTCTGGATGAGCAGTTCTTC. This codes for CASSLTSGSLDEQFF.

The CDR3, as DNA: TGTGCCAGCAGTGTCGAAAGCCTTAGCACAGATACGCAGTATTTT. As protein: CASSVESLSTDTQYF. The chain has TRBV6-5 and TRBJ2-3; D is undetermined. Germline-derived CDR1 and CDR2 are MNHEY and SVGAGI. The V end was cut by 5 bases, the J end by 0 bases, with 12 bases between. The CDR3 is made up of 15 amino acids.

The CDR3 is CASSLDRNTEAFF. In DNA form, the CDR3 reads TGTGCCAGCAGTCTTGACAGGAACACTGAAGCTTTCTTT. J is TRBJ1-1 and V is TRBV6-1, with a weak D call TRBD1 (5 bases). V was shortened by 5 bases and J by 1 base, with 8 bases between the two germline ends. The CDR3 is 13 amino acids. CDR1 and CDR2 from the germline V gene are MNHNS and SASEGT.

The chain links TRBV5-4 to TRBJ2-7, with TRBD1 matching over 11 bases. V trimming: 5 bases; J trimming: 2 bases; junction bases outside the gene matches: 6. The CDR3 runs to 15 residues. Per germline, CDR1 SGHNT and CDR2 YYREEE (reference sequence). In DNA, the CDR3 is TGTGCCAGCAGTAGAAAGGGACAGGGGGCCTACGAGCAGTACTTC. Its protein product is CASSRKGQGAYEQYF.

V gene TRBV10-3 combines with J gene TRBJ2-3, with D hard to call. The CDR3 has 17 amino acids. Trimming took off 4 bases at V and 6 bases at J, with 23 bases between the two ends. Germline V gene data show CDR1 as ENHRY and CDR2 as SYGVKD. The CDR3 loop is CAISVSPDTNYGDTQYF. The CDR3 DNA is TGTGCCATCAGTGTCAGCCCGGATACGAACTACGGGGATACGCAGTATTTT.

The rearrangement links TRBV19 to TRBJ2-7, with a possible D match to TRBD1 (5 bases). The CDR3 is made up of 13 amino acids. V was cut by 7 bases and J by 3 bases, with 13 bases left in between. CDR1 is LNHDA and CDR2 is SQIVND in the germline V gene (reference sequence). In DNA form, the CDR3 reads TGTGCCAGTACCAGGGAAGGTGACTACGAGCAGTACTTC. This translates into CASTREGDYEQYF.

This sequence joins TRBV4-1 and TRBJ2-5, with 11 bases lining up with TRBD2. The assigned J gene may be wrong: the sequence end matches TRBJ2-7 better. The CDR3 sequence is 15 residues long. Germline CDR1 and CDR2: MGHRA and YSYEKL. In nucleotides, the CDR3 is TGCGCCAGCAGCCATGGGACTAGCGGTTCCTACGAGCAGTACTTC. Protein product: CASSHGTSGSYEQYF.

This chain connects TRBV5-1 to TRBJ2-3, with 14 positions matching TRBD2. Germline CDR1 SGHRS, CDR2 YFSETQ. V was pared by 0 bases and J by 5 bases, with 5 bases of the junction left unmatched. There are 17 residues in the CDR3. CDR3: CASSLGVGTSGRDTQYF. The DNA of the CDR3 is TGCGCCAGCAGCTTGGGAGTTGGGACTAGCGGGAGAGATACGCAGTATTTT.

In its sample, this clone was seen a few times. CDR3 bases: TGTGCCAGCAGTGAAGTTAGGGCTAGCGGGAGCCACATTCAGTACTTC. Translating it yields CASSEVRASGSHIQYF. The rearrangement links TRBV6-1 to TRBJ2-4; TRBD2 aligns across 10 bases. V lost 1 base to trimming and J lost 8 bases; unmatched junction nucleotides: 8. The V gene's germline CDR1 is MNHNS and CDR2 SASEGT. This CDR3 is 16 amino acids long.

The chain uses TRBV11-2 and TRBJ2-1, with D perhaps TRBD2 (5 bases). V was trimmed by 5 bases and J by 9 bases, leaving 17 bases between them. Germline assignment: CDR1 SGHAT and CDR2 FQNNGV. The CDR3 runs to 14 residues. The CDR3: CASSPGNRPGEQFF. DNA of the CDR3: TGTGCCAGCAGCCCCGGGAATAGGCCGGGTGAGCAGTTCTTC.

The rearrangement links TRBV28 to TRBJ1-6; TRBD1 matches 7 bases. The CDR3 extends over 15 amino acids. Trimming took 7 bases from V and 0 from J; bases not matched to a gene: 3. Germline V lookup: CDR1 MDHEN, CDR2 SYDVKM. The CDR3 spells CASNTGASYNSPLHF. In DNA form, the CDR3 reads TGTGCCAGCAACACAGGGGCCTCCTATAATTCACCCCTCCACTTT.

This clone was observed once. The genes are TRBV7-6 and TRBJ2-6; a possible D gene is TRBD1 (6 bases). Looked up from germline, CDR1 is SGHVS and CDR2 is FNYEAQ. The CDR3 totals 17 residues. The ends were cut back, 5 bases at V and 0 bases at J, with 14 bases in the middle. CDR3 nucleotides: TGTGCCAGCAGCGCTAACAGGGTTTACTCTGGGGCCAACGTCCTGACTTTC. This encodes CASSANRVYSGANVLTF. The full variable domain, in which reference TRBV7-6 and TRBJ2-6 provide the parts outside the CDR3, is GAGVSQSPRYKVTKRGQDVALRCDPISGHVSLYWYRQALGQGPEFLTYFNYEAQQDKSGLPNDRFSAERPEGSISTLTIQRTEQRDSAMYRCASSANRVYSGANVLTFGAGSRLTVL.

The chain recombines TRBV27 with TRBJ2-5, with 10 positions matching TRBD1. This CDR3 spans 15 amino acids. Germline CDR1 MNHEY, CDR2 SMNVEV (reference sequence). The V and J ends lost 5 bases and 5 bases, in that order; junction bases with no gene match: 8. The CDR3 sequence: CASSPRTGGRETQYF. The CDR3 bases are TGTGCCAGCAGTCCCCGGACAGGGGGTAGGGAGACCCAGTACTTC.

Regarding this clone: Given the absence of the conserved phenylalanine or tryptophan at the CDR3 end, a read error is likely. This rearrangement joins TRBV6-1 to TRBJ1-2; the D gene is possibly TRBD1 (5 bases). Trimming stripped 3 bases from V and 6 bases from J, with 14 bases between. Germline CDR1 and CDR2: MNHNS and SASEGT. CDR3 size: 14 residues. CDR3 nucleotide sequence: TGTGCCAGCAGTGATAATGGAGGGGCGGATGGCTACACCCTC. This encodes CASSDNGGADGYTL.

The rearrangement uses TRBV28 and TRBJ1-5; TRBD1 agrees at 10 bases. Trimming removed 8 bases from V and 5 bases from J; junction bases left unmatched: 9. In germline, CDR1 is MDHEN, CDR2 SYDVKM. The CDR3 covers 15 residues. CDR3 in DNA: TGTGCCAGCGGCAACGACAGGGGGCGTCATCAGCCCCAGCATTTT. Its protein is CASGNDRGRHQPQHF. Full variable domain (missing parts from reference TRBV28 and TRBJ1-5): DVKVTQSSRYLVKRTGEKVFLECVQDMDHENMFWYRQDPGLGLRLIYFSYDVKMKEKGDIPEGYSVSREKKERFSLILESASTNQTSMYLCASGNDRGRHQPQHFGDGTRLSIL.

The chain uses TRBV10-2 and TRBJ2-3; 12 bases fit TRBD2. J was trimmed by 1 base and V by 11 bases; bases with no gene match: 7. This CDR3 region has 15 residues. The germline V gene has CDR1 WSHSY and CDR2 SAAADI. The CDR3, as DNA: TGCGCCTCCCGGACTAGCGGGATTGGCACAGATACGCAGTATTTT. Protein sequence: CASRTSGIGTDTQYF.

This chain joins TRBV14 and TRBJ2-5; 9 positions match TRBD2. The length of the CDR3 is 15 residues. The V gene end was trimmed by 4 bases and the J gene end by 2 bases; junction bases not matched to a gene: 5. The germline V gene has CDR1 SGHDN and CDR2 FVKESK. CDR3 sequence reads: CASSLVSGSQETQYF. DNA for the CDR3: TGTGCCAGCAGCCTTGTTAGCGGGAGTCAAGAGACCCAGTACTTC.

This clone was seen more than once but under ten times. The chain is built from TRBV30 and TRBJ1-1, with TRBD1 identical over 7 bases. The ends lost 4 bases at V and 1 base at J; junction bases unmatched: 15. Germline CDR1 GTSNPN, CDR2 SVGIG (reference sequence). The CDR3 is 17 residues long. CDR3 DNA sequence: TGTGCCTGGATGTCCCCTCTACCGGGACAGCAGAACACTGAAGCTTTCTTT. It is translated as CAWMSPLPGQQNTEAFF.